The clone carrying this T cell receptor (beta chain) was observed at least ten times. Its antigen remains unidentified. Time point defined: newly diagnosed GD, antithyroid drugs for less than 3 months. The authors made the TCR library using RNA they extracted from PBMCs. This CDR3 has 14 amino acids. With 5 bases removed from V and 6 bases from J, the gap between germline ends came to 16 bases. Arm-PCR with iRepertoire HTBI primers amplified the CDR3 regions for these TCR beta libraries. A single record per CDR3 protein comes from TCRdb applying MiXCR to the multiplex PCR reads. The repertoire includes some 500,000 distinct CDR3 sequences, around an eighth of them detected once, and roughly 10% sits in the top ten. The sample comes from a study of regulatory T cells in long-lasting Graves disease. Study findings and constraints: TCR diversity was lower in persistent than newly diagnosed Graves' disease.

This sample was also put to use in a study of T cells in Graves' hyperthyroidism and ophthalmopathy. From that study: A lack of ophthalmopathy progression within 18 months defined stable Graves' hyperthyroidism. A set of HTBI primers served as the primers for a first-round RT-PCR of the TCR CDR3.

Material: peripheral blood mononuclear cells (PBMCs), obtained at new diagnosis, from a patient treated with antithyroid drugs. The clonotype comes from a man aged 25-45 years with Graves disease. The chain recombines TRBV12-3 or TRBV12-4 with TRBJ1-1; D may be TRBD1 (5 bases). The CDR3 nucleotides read TGTGCCAGCAGTCCTCACGGAAGGGGTTCTGAAGCTTTCTTT. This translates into CASSPHGRGSEAFF.